The clone carrying this T cell receptor beta chain was seen a few times. The sample is drawn from a study of OX40 agonist ivuxolimab in advanced cancers. Blood samples were obtained at baseline, cycle 4 day 1, and cycle 7 day 1. The CDR3 is 19 residues long. Germline V gives CDR1 LNHNV, CDR2 YYDKDF (reference sequence). V was pared by 3 bases and J by 4 bases, with 17 bases of the junction left unmatched. Clones were read by immunoSEQ multiplex PCR, and TCRdb kept only the in-frame ones, dropping some. The sample includes over 40,000 clones, roughly 80% seen only once; the top ten take about 4.6%. V usage is TRBV15 and J usage is TRBJ2-1, with 8 bases that match TRBD1. The sequenced sample was CD4+ or CD8+ T cells sorted from blood, obtained in a trial of the OX40 agonist ivuxolimab. This TCR came from an adult with an advanced solid tumor such as melanoma, head and neck, liver or kidney cancer. The CDR3, as DNA: TGTGCCACCAGCAGTAAGAGGTTGGACAGGGTCCCTGTTTACAATGAGCAGTTCTTC. Protein sequence: CATSSKRLDRVPVYNEQFF.